Listed here are 8 T cell receptor beta chains from one sample, sequenced in a study of blood T cell repertoires in COVID-19. The assay was immunoSEQ multiplex PCR, and TCRdb's table has in-frame clones only and misses some. The sample consists of approximately 100,000 clones, about two thirds of them appearing once. Sample: peripheral blood. Receptors were obtained from a human donor with acute or convalescent COVID-19. The donor label of this sample is uncertain.

The rearrangement links TRBV3-1 (or the pseudogene TRBV3-2) to TRBJ1-1; tentatively, D is TRBD1 (5 bases). The length of the CDR3 is 13 residues. In germline, CDR1 is LGHDT, CDR2 YNNKEL (reference sequence). V was clipped by 3 bases and J by 3 bases, with 8 bases between them. CDR3 sequence: CASSHRQHTEAFF. The DNA of the CDR3 is TGTGCCAGCAGCCACAGACAGCACACTGAAGCTTTCTTT.

This clone appeared a few times. The chain joins TRBV11-2 to TRBJ1-2, with D tentatively TRBD1 (6 bases). There are 17 residues in the CDR3. Germline CDR1 SGHAT, CDR2 FQNNGV. Trimming took off 5 bases at V and 2 bases at J, with 21 bases between the two ends. In DNA form, the CDR3 reads TGTGCCAGCAGCCACTGGACAGTAAAAAAGCTAAACTATGGCTACACCTTC. Amino acids: CASSHWTVKKLNYGYTF.

The rearrangement uses TRBV7-9 and TRBJ2-7; 8 bases align to TRBD1. The CDR3 sequence is 17 residues long. Trimming took 7 bases from V and 0 from J; bases not matched to a gene: 14. Germline V gene lookup returns CDR1 SEHNR and CDR2 FQNEAQ (reference sequence). DNA of the CDR3: TGTGCCAGCACCAACTTAGGGGGGACAGGCGCCTCCTACGAGCAGTACTTC. Amino acid sequence: CASTNLGGTGASYEQYF.

The chain is built from TRBV12-3 or TRBV12-4 and TRBJ1-5, with 8 positions matching TRBD1. The CDR3 extends over 13 amino acids. Losses at the gene ends were 6 bases for V and 6 bases for J; bases not matched to a gene: 4. The CDR3 protein is CASSRQGIQPQHF. The CDR3 nucleotides read TGTGCCAGCAGCCGACAGGGGATTCAGCCCCAGCATTTT.

The V and J genes are TRBV27 and TRBJ2-7; a weak D match, TRBD1 (6 bases). The CDR3 runs 12 residues. V lost 3 bases and J lost 4, with 7 bases in between. Germline values: CDR1 MNHEY, CDR2 SMNVEV (reference sequence). The CDR3 sequence: CASSFQGYEQYF. The CDR3 nucleotides are TGTGCCAGCAGTTTCCAGGGGTACGAGCAGTACTTC.

The V gene is TRBV3-1 (or the pseudogene TRBV3-2), the J gene TRBJ1-2, with TRBD1 matching 8 bases. Germline-derived CDR1 and CDR2 are LGHDT and YNNKEL (reference sequence). CDR3 length equals 14 residues. V lost 2 bases to trimming and J lost 7 bases; unmatched junction nucleotides: 6. This CDR3 reads CASSQRTGISGYTF. In nucleotides, the CDR3 is TGTGCCAGCAGCCAACGGACAGGGATTAGTGGCTACACCTTC.

This chain joins TRBV10-2 and TRBJ2-1; 7 nucleotides agree with TRBD1. This CDR3 comprises 14 residues. The V segment lost 8 bases and the J segment 7 bases; nucleotides outside the gene matches: 11. Germline CDR1 reads WSHSY; CDR2 reads SAAADI. The CDR3 region is CASFDRARVNEQFF. DNA of the CDR3: TGCGCCAGCTTTGACAGGGCGAGAGTAAATGAGCAGTTCTTC.

This chain uses TRBV19 with TRBJ1-1; perhaps TRBD1 as D (6 bases). V dropped 3 bases and J dropped 4 bases, with 12 bases sitting between them. Germline V gives CDR1 LNHDA, CDR2 SQIVND (reference sequence). CDR3 length: 14 residues. CDR3 amino acids: CASSMGAGSTEAFF. The CDR3 DNA reads TGTGCCAGTAGTATGGGGGCCGGGTCCACTGAAGCTTTCTTT. The complete variable domain, with remaining parts taken from reference TRBV19 and TRBJ1-1, reads DGGITQSPKYLFRKEGQNVTLSCEQNLNHDAMYWYRQDPGQGLRLIYYSQIVNDFQKGDIAEGYSVSREKKESFPLTVTSAQKNPTAFYLCASSMGAGSTEAFFGQGTRLTVV.